Each of the 21 T cell receptor beta chains below was sequenced from the same sample in a study of blood T cell repertoires in COVID-19. TCRdb keeps only in-frame clones here, not all; method: immunoSEQ multiplex PCR. The profile covers 98,000 or so clones, with 89% appearing a single time and more than 5% taken by the ten largest. Sequencing was performed on peripheral blood. All receptors derive from a man aged 55 to 70 with COVID-19, enrolled during active disease.

The chain links TRBV7-9 to TRBJ2-5; D gene uncertain. Looked up from germline, CDR1 is SEHNR and CDR2 is FQNEAQ (reference sequence). Trimming pared 5 bases from V and 2 bases from J, leaving 15 bases between. The CDR3 length is 15 residues. CDR3 in DNA: TGTGCCAGCAGCCCCCAGTCGCGGATTCAAGAGACCCAGTACTTC. Residues: CASSPQSRIQETQYF.

The rearrangement joins TRBV2 to TRBJ1-4, with 7 positions matching TRBD1. With 9 bases clipped from V and 4 bases from J, the junction kept 5 bases outside the gene matches. The CDR3 sequence is 13 residues long. The germline V gene encodes CDR1 SNHLY and CDR2 FYNNEI. The CDR3 protein is CARGDSDNEKLFF. The CDR3 DNA reads TGTGCCAGGGGGGACAGTGATAATGAAAAACTGTTTTTT.

The chain carries TRBV6-6 and TRBJ2-7; TRBD1 might be the D (5 bases). CDR1 and CDR2 (germline): MNHNY, SVGAGI (reference sequence). Trimming removed 9 bases at V and 6 bases at J, with 18 bases between. This CDR3 comprises 13 residues. CDR3 in amino acids: CASQGSRFSEQYF. The CDR3 DNA reads TGTGCCAGTCAGGGATCCCGGTTCAGCGAGCAGTACTTC.

The chain is built from TRBV30 and TRBJ2-5; TRBD2 might be the D (5 bases). V lost 3 bases, J lost 3 bases, and 26 bases lay in between. Per the germline V gene, CDR1 is GTSNPN and CDR2 is SVGIG (reference sequence). The CDR3 is 18 residues long. CDR3 nucleotides: TGTGCCTGGAGGTGGGGAGTCGGCGGGCAGCTTGGGAAAGAGACCCAGTACTTC. Protein sequence: CAWRWGVGGQLGKETQYF. The entire variable domain, with the rest obtained from reference TRBV30 and TRBJ2-5, is as follows: SQTIHQWPATLVQPVGSPLSLECTVEGTSNPNLYWYRQAAGRGLQLLFYSVGIGQISSEVPQNLSASRPQDRQFILSSKKLLLSDSGFYLCAWRWGVGGQLGKETQYFGPGTRLLVL.

The chain joins TRBV19 to TRBJ1-2, with D perhaps TRBD1 (6 bases). The germline gives CDR1 LNHDA, CDR2 SQIVND (reference sequence). Between the trimmed V and J ends, which lost 5 bases and 2 bases, there was a span of 18 bases. The CDR3 has 16 amino acids. The CDR3 reads CASSPRDTARNYGYTF. The DNA of the CDR3 is TGTGCCAGTAGTCCCCGGGACACTGCCCGAAACTATGGCTACACCTTC.

The chain is built from TRBV30 and TRBJ2-3; 10 bases line up with TRBD2. CDR3 length: 16 amino acids. The germline CDR1 and CDR2 sequences are GTSNPN and SVGIG (reference sequence). Trimming at V came to 0 bases and at J to 7 bases, leaving 10 bases not matched to a gene. The CDR3 sequence: CAWSVLRAGGPNTQYF. CDR3 bases: TGTGCCTGGAGTGTACTGCGAGCGGGAGGGCCTAATACGCAGTATTTT.

The chain carries TRBV7-2 and TRBJ1-2; possibly TRBD1 for D (6 bases). Between the trimmed V and J ends, which lost 2 bases and 5 bases, there was a span of 15 bases. The germline CDR1 and CDR2 sequences are SGHTA and FQGNSA. This CDR3 region has 15 residues. The CDR3 sequence is CASSLSRWTDYGYTF. The CDR3 DNA sequence: TGTGCCAGCAGCTTATCCCGGTGGACAGATTATGGCTACACCTTC.

The rearrangement uses TRBV3-1 (or the pseudogene TRBV3-2) and TRBJ1-1; no clear D. CDR1 LGHDT and CDR2 YNNKEL come from the germline V gene (reference sequence). Trimming took 2 bases from V and 1 from J, leaving 14 bases between them. The length of the CDR3 is 16 residues. Here the CDR3 DNA reads TGTGCCAGCAGCCAAAGACTAATTAGACAGAACACTGAAGCTTTCTTT. Its protein is CASSQRLIRQNTEAFF.

The V and J genes are TRBV18 and TRBJ1-1; no clear D. The CDR3 covers 13 residues. Trimming removed 5 bases at V and 6 bases at J, with 13 bases between. Germline CDR1 KGHSH, CDR2 LQKENI. The CDR3 DNA sequence: TGTGCCAGCTCATCCCTCGCTACGGCTGAAGCTTTCTTT. It specifies CASSSLATAEAFF.

The gene calls are TRBV6-6 and TRBJ1-1; D ambiguous. V was pared by 0 bases and J by 1 base, with 6 bases between. CDR1 is MNHNY, CDR2 SVGAGI, per germline (reference sequence). The length of the CDR3 is 14 residues. This chain's CDR3 is CASSYSSPNTEAFF. The DNA of the CDR3 is TGTGCCAGCAGTTACTCGAGCCCGAACACTGAAGCTTTCTTT.

The rearrangement links TRBV11-2 to TRBJ2-5, with D perhaps matching TRBD2 (7 bases). The length of the CDR3 is 16 residues. Germline V gene sequence: CDR1 SGHAT, CDR2 FQNNGV. V lost 6 bases, J lost 1 base, and 18 bases lay in between. The CDR3 region has the DNA TGTGCCAGCAGGGGGGGGGCTAGCGGATTCCAAGAGACCCAGTACTTC. Encoded protein: CASRGGASGFQETQYF. The full variable domain, with the rest looked up from reference TRBV11-2 and TRBJ2-5, is EAGVAQSPRYKIIEKRQSVAFWCNPISGHATLYWYQQILGQGPKLLIQFQNNGVVDDSQLPKDRFSAERLKGVDSTLKIQPAKLEDSAVYLCASRGGASGFQETQYFGPGTRLLVL.

This rearrangement joins TRBV10-3 to TRBJ2-1; TRBD2 aligns across 7 bases. Germline trimming cut 3 bases from V and 0 bases from J; bases unmatched to any gene: 5. Germline values: CDR1 ENHRY, CDR2 SYGVKD. There are 16 residues in the CDR3. The CDR3 nucleotides are TGTGCCATCAGTGACTCGGGGGGACTCTCCTACAATGAGCAGTTCTTC. This codes for CAISDSGGLSYNEQFF.

This sequence joins TRBV7-2 and TRBJ1-2; TRBD1 agrees at 11 bases. V lost 1 base, J lost 7 bases, and 2 bases stayed unmatched. The V gene's germline CDR1 is SGHTA and CDR2 FQGNSA. This CDR3 is 14 amino acids long. CDR3 residues: CASSLVGQGVGYTF. The CDR3 DNA reads TGTGCCAGCAGCTTAGTGGGACAGGGGGTTGGCTACACCTTC. Full variable domain (remainder filled in from reference TRBV7-2 and TRBJ1-2): GAGVSQSPSNKVTEKGKDVELRCDPISGHTALYWYRQSLGQGLEFLIYFQGNSAPDKSGLPSDRFSAERTGGSVSTLTIQRTQQEDSAVYLCASSLVGQGVGYTFGSGTRLTVV.

The rearrangement links TRBV12-3 or TRBV12-4 to TRBJ1-4, with D unresolved. The CDR3 sequence is 13 residues long. V lost 7 bases to trimming and J lost 4 bases, with 10 bases between them. The CDR3 region is CASMVGVNEKLFF. The CDR3 bases are TGTGCCAGCATGGTTGGAGTTAATGAAAAACTGTTTTTT.

The V gene is TRBV12-3 or TRBV12-4, the J gene TRBJ1-5; D is uncertain. The ends were cut back, 4 bases at V and 4 bases at J, with 5 bases in the middle. The CDR3 spans 12 residues. The CDR3 spells CASSWSNQPQHF. For the CDR3, the DNA is TGTGCCAGCAGTTGGAGTAATCAGCCCCAGCATTTT.

The chain couples TRBV19 to TRBJ1-2; TRBD1 matches 8 bases. Trimming removed 5 bases from V and 4 bases from J; junction bases left unmatched: 9. The CDR3 runs to 15 residues. Germline CDR1 reads LNHDA; CDR2 reads SQIVND (reference sequence). The DNA of the CDR3 is TGTGCCAGTAGTTCACAGGGGGGCCCTTTCTATGGCTACACCTTC. It translates to CASSSQGGPFYGYTF.

The chain couples TRBV2 to TRBJ1-2; tentative D call: TRBD1 (5 bases). Germline loops: CDR1 SNHLY, CDR2 FYNNEI. Trimming removed 6 bases from V and 8 bases from J, with 22 bases in between. The CDR3 covers 15 residues. The CDR3 sequence is CASSVQGRASRGYTF. CDR3 coding DNA: TGTGCCAGCAGCGTCCAGGGAAGAGCCTCCAGGGGCTACACCTTC.

J is TRBJ2-7 and V is TRBV3-1 (or the pseudogene TRBV3-2), with D perhaps matching TRBD2 (6 bases). The CDR3 spans 12 residues. Trimming left V 4 bases short and J 5 bases short, with 9 bases between. CDR1 LGHDT and CDR2 YNNKEL come from the germline V gene (reference sequence). CDR3 sequence reads: CASSPGGDEQYF. The CDR3 nucleotides are TGTGCCAGCAGCCCTGGAGGGGACGAGCAGTACTTC.

In its sample, this clone was seen a few times. This rearrangement joins TRBV5-6 to TRBJ2-2, with TRBD2 matching 11 bases. The V and J ends lost 5 bases and 1 base, in that order; junction bases with no gene match: 13. Germline CDR1 and CDR2: SGHDT and YYEEEE. The CDR3 extends over 19 amino acids. The CDR3 region has the DNA TGTGCCAGCAGGCCTTATAGCGGGAGGGCCGGGAGGAACACCGGGGAGCTGTTTTTT. Amino acid sequence: CASRPYSGRAGRNTGELFF.

The chain couples TRBV10-3 to TRBJ2-5; 15 positions agree with TRBD2. CDR3 size: 15 residues. The J segment lost 5 bases and the V segment lost 5 bases, leaving 3 bases of the junction unmatched. Germline-derived CDR1 and CDR2 are ENHRY and SYGVKD. CDR3 sequence reads: CAISSGTSGRETQYF. The CDR3 region has the DNA TGTGCCATCAGTTCCGGGACTAGCGGGAGGGAGACCCAGTACTTC.

This clone has only one observation. This chain uses TRBV28 with TRBJ2-7; 8 positions agree with TRBD1. The CDR3 is 15 residues long. The V gene's germline CDR1 is MDHEN and CDR2 SYDVKM. V was clipped by 4 bases and J by 5 bases; unmatched bases: 10. CDR3: CASSSSGTGTDEQYF. The CDR3 nucleotides are TGTGCCAGCAGTTCCTCCGGGACAGGTACCGACGAGCAGTACTTC.